Given below is one T cell receptor beta chain in context. Its specificity is unknown. Generated by immunoSEQ multiplex PCR, the TCRdb table keeps only in-frame clones and is missing some. The sample lists around 15,000 clones; roughly 69% were seen once. This CDR3 is 13 amino acids long. CDR1 SGHDN and CDR2 FVKESK come from the germline V gene. V lost 8 bases and J 2 bases, leaving 12 bases between the germline ends. This entry is derived from a study of tumor-infiltrating lymphocytes in localized non-small cell lung cancer. General study points: TCR sequencing covered a subset of patients with enough tissue.

The origin of this receptor is a human donor with non-small cell lung cancer. The sequenced sample was lung tumor tissue. V is TRBV14 and J is TRBJ2-5; D is unclear. In nucleotides, the CDR3 is TGTGCCAGCCAAGTAAGACCTCAAGAGACCCAGTACTTC. Protein: CASQVRPQETQYF.